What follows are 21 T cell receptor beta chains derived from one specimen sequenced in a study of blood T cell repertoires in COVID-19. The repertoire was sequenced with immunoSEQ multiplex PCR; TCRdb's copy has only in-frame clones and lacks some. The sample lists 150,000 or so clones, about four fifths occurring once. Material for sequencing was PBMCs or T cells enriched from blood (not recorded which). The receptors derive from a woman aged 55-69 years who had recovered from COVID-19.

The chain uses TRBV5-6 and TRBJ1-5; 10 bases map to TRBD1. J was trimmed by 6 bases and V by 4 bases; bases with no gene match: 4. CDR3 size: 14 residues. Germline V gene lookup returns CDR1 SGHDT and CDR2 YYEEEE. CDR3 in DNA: TGTGCCAGCAGCCCGGGGACAGGGGTTCAGCCCCAGCATTTT. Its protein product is CASSPGTGVQPQHF.

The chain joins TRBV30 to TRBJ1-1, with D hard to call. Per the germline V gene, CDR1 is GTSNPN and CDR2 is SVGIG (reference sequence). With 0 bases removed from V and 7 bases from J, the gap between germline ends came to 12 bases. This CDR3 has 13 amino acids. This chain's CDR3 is CAWSVNGEGEAFF. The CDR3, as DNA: TGTGCCTGGAGTGTTAATGGGGAGGGTGAAGCTTTCTTT. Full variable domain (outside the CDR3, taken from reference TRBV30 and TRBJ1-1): SQTIHQWPATLVQPVGSPLSLECTVEGTSNPNLYWYRQAAGRGLQLLFYSVGIGQISSEVPQNLSASRPQDRQFILSSKKLLLSDSGFYLCAWSVNGEGEAFFGQGTRLTVV.

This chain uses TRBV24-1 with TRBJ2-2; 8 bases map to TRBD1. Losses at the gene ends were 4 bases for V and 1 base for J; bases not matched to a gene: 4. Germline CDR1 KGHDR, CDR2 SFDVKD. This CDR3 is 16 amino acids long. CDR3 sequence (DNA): TGTGCCACCAGTGAGGCCGGGACAGGGAACACCGGGGAGCTGTTTTTT. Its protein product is CATSEAGTGNTGELFF.

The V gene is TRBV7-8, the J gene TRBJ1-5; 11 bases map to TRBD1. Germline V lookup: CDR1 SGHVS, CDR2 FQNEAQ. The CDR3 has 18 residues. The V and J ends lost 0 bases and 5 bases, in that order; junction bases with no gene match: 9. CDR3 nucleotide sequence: TGTGCCAGCAGCTTAGCCCGGACAGGGGGCTATAACGATCAGCCCCAGCATTTT. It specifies CASSLARTGGYNDQPQHF. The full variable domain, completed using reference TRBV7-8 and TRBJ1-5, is GAGVSQSPRYKVAKRGQDVALRCDPISGHVSLFWYQQALGQGPEFLTYFQNEAQLDKSGLPSDRFFAERPEGSVSTLKIQRTQQEDSAVYLCASSLARTGGYNDQPQHFGDGTRLSIL.

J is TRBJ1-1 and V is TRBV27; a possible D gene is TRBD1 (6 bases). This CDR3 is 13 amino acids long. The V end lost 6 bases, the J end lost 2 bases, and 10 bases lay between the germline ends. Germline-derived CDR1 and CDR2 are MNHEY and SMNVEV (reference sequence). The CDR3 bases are TGTGCCAGCAGAGGGGGTTATAACACTGAAGCTTTCTTT. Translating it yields CASRGGYNTEAFF.

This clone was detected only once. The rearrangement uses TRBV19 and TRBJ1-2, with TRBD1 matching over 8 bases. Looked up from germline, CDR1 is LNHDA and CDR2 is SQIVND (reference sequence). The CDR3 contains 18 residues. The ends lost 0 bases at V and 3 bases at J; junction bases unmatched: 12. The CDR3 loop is CASSIDNYGTGEDYGYTF. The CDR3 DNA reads TGTGCCAGTAGTATAGATAACTACGGGACAGGCGAAGACTATGGCTACACCTTC.

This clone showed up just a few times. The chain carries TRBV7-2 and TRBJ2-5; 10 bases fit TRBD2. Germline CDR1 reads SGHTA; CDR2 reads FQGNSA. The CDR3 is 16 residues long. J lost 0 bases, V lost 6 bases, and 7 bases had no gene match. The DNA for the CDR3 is TGTGCCAGCAGAAGACCTAGCGGGGGACACCAAGAGACCCAGTACTTC. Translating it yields CASRRPSGGHQETQYF. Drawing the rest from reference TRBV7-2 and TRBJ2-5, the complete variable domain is GAGVSQSPSNKVTEKGKDVELRCDPISGHTALYWYRQSLGQGLEFLIYFQGNSAPDKSGLPSDRFSAERTGGSVSTLTIQRTQQEDSAVYLCASRRPSGGHQETQYFGPGTRLLVL.

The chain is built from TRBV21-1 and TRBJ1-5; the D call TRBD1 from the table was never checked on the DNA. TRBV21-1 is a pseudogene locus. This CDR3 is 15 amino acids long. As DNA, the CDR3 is TGTGCCAGCCGGAGACAGGGACATGGAGCCGGGCCCCAGCATTTT. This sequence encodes CASRRQGHGAGPQHF.

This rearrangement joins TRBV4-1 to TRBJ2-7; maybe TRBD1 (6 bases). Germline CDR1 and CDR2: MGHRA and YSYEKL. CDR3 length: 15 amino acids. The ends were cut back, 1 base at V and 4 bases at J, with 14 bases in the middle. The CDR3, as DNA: TGCGCCAGCAGCCAAGTGAAAGGGGGTGATTACGAGCAGTACTTC. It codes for CASSQVKGGDYEQYF.

CDR3 protein: CASRQTGTGLVDTQYF. DNA of the CDR3: TGTGCCAGCAGACAAACCGGGACGGGACTGGTAGATACGCAGTATTTT. The V and J genes are TRBV13 and TRBJ2-3; TRBD2 might be the D (6 bases). The V and J ends lost 6 bases and 5 bases respectively, with 21 bases between them. The CDR3 extends over 16 amino acids. Germline V gene lookup returns CDR1 PRHDT and CDR2 FYEKMQ (reference sequence).

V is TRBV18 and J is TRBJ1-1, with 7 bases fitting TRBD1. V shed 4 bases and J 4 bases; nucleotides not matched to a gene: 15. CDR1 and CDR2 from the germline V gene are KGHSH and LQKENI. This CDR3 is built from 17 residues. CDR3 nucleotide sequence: TGTGCCAGCTCACTTACGACAGGGTATGGGGTAGGCACTGAAGCTTTCTTT. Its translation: CASSLTTGYGVGTEAFF.

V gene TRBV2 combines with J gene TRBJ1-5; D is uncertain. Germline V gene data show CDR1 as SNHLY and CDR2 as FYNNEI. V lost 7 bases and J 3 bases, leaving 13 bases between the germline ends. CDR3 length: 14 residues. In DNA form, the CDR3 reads TGTGCCAGCACCAGGACTCAGCCCAATCAGCCCCAGCATTTT. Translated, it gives CASTRTQPNQPQHF.

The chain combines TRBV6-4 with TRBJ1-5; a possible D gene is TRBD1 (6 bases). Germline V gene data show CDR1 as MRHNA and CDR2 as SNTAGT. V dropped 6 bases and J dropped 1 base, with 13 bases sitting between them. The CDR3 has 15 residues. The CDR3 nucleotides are TGTGCCAGCAGACGACAGGCTACCAGCAATCAGCCCCAGCATTTT. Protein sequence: CASRRQATSNQPQHF.

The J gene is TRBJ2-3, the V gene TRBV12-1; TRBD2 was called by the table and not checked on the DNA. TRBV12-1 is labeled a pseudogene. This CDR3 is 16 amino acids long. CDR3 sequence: CASSSGTSGGLNTQYF. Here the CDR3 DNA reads TGTGCCAGCAGCTCCGGGACTAGCGGGGGTCTGAATACGCAGTATTTT.

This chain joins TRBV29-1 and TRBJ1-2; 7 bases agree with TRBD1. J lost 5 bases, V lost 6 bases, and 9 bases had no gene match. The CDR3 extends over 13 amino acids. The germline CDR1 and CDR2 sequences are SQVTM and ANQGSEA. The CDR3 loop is CSVRGGTGYGYTF. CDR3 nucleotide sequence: TGCAGCGTACGAGGGGGCACAGGGTATGGCTACACCTTC.

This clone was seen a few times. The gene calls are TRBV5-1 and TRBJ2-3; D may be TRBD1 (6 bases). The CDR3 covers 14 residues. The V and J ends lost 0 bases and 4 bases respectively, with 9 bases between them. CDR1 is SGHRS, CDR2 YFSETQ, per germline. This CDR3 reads CASSLEGGADTQYF. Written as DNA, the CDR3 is TGCGCCAGCAGCTTGGAAGGGGGAGCAGATACGCAGTATTTT.

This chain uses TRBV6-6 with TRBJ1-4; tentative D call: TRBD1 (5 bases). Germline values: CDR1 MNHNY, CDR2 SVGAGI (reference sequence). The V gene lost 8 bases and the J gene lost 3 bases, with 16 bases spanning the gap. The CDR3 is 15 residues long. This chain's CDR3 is CASRDGGYPNEKLFF. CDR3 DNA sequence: TGTGCCAGCCGAGACGGGGGGTATCCTAATGAAAAACTGTTTTTT.

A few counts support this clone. This chain's CDR3 is CATRQYRGGYTF. CDR3 nucleotide sequence: TGTGCCACCAGACAGTACCGAGGGGGCTACACCTTC. The rearrangement uses TRBV6-6 and TRBJ1-2; weak D call: TRBD1 (5 bases). Germline CDR1 reads MNHNY; CDR2 reads SVGAGI (reference sequence). The ends were cut back, 10 bases at V and 8 bases at J, with 17 bases in the middle. The CDR3 loop spans 12 amino acids.

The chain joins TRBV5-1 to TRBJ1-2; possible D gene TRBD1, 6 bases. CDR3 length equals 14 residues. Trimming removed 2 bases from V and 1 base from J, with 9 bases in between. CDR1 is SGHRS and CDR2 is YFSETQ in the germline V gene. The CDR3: CASSLGGDNYGYTF. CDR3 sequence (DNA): TGCGCCAGCAGCTTAGGGGGTGATAACTATGGCTACACCTTC. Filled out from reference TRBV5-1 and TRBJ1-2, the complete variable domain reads KAGVTQTPRYLIKTRGQQVTLSCSPISGHRSVSWYQQTPGQGLQFLFEYFSETQRNKGNFPGRFSGRQFSNSRSEMNVSTLELGDSALYLCASSLGGDNYGYTFGSGTRLTVV.

CDR3 nucleotide sequence: TGTGCCAGCAGCTTACCAGGACAGACGAACACTGAAGCTTTCTTT. Translation gives CASSLPGQTNTEAFF. V gene TRBV7-6 combines with J gene TRBJ1-1, with D perhaps matching TRBD1 (6 bases). In germline, CDR1 is SGHVS, CDR2 FNYEAQ. The CDR3 has 15 amino acids. V lost 2 bases to trimming and J lost 1 base, with 11 bases between them.

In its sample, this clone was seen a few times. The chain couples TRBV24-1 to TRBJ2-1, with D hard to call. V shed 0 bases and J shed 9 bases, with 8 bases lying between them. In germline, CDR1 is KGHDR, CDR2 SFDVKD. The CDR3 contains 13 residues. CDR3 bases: TGTGCCACCAGTGATTTGCAGAGGTTTGAGCAGTTCTTC. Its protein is CATSDLQRFEQFF.